This T cell receptor beta chain was captured in a study of molecular identifiers for immune sequencing clone quantification (dated by TCRdb to the late 2010s). About the investigation overall: For a replicate experiment, RNA from approximately 20,000 or 98,000 naive CD8 T cells was divided into five aliquots, and four of the five aliquots were sequenced. This methods study used CD8 T cells to benchmark TCR RNA copy counting and molecular-identifier clustering-based TCR repertoire sequencing (MIDCIRS).

Libraries of naive CD8 T cells were built from about 19,000 to 1,100,000 sorted cells, with 10%, 30% or 50% of the purified RNA used. Naive CD8 T cells, defined as CD8+CD4-CCR7+CD45RA+, were FACS-sorted into RLT Plus buffer on a BD FACSAria II. To test detection sensitivity, Jurkat RNA equivalent to ten TCR copies was spiked into samples of about 18,000-1,000,000 naive CD8 T cells. Enrichment of CD8 T cells was performed with RosetteSep CD8+ T Cell Enrichment Cocktail and Ficoll-Paque, after which ACK red cell lysis was carried out. The method was PCR. Sequencing was performed on an Illumina HiSeq 4000. Bulk TCR libraries were generated as previously described, with the TCR primers listed in Table S5 used. Total RNA was purified with the Qiagen AllPrep DNA/RNA kit. Before analysis, reads from multiple sequencing runs of one library were combined. The original methods were these. Reads were retained only if their TCR constant sequence matched exactly, and those retained reads were trimmed to 150 nt and grouped according to their 12-nt molecular barcodes. Reads inside each barcode group were sub-clustered using a 15% Levenshtein threshold, and a quality-weighted consensus sequence was constructed for each RNA molecule. Non-functional sequences were discarded, and so were lower-count sequences lying one edit away from another sequence. Based on fitting two negative binomial distributions, any barcode sub-cluster with under 20% of the maximum read count was discarded. The public reads were quality trimmed at Q25 with fastp and then assembled into clones with MiXCR by TCRdb, keeping productive beta chains. Under each unique CDR3 protein, matching rows form one entry showing the most common genes and DNA. The V and J calls were determined by TCRdb, not by the authors. The table for this sample lists 600,000 to 650,000 distinct CDR3 sequences; nearly 20% of them were counted only once. 0.85% of the sample lies in the top ten.

On the study overall, not on this receptor specifically: The naive libraries included spiked-in Jurkat TCR RNA (10 copies' worth), and this Jurkat TCR RNA is not part of the donor repertoire. In CMV-specific effector cells, over 99% of molecules were held by clones above 20 RNA copies, whereas under 1% of molecules were held by such clones in naive cells. Highly expanded clone sizes could be underestimated if identical TCR molecules share a barcode. Modeling estimated about 3 recovered TCR RNA copies per cell, compared with about 10 by digital PCR, which implies around 30% capture efficiency. Spiked-in Jurkat TCR RNA equal to a single cell's worth was reported to be detectable even within 1,200,000 naive CD8 T cells. When barcode sub-clustering was omitted, TCR diversity was inflated by chimeric consensus sequences, with chimeras reaching as high as 47%.

This clonotype was detected many times. Its antigen is unknown. Base quality data are lacking; no much larger clone is found one base away. Material: naive CD8+ T cells from blood, with Jurkat cell RNA spiked in. This sample's cell subset or site label indicates: FACS-sorted CD8+CD4-CCR7+CD45RA+ naive T cells. The TCR sequence derives from a human donor in good health. Some libraries in this study had Jurkat cell RNA spiked in.

In nucleotides, the sequence is TGTGCCAGCGGGCCTTCTGAGCAGTACTTC. Translated, this is CASGPSEQYF. Recombination joined TRBV5-4 with TRBJ2-7; the D gene cannot be resolved reliably. CDR1 SGHNT and CDR2 YYREEE are derived from the germline V gene (reference sequence). The CDR3 measures 10 amino acids from cysteine to phenylalanine. Only the CDR3 region is kept as DNA, spanning 30 bases read in frame from base 1. V loses 7 bases of germline sequence and J loses 7 bases, and the interval between the two ends is 9 bases.